Below, 6 T cell receptor beta chains from the same sample are listed, as sequenced in a study of T cells in Graves' hyperthyroidism and ophthalmopathy. The CDR3 regions of TCR beta were amplified from RNA transcripts. First-round RT-PCR with HTBI primers amplified the TCR CDR3 region. TCRdb reprocessed the multiplex PCR reads via MiXCR and lists one record per CDR3 protein. Altogether approximately 400,000 distinct CDR3 sequences are present, about 18% being singletons, with the ten largest covering about 4%. The sequenced material came from blood. The receptors come from a woman aged 18-29 years with Graves' hyperthyroidism.

Of note for this clonotype: A much larger clone lies one base from this, so it may be a read error. The CDR3 is CASSCPGGAAEAFF. CDR3 nucleotides: TGTGCCAGCAGTTGTCCGGGGGGCGCGGCTGAAGCTTTCTTT. The J gene is TRBJ1-1, the V gene TRBV7-6, with D maybe TRBD1 (6 bases). V lost 6 bases to trimming and J lost 6 bases, with 17 bases between them. The CDR3 length is 14 residues. Germline-derived CDR1 and CDR2 are SGHVS and FNYEAQ. Together with reference TRBV7-6 and TRBJ1-1, the CDR3 gives the full variable domain: GAGVSQSPRYKVTKRGQDVALRCDPISGHVSLYWYRQALGQGPEFLTYFNYEAQQDKSGLPNDRFSAERPEGSISTLTIQRTEQRDSAMYRCASSCPGGAAEAFFGQGTRLTVV.

V is TRBV13 and J is TRBJ1-1; possible D gene TRBD1, 5 bases. V was pared by 4 bases and J by 10 bases, with 13 bases between. Germline V gene sequence: CDR1 PRHDT, CDR2 FYEKMQ (reference sequence). The CDR3 has 12 residues. Here the CDR3 reads CASSSEGRRAFF. For the CDR3, the DNA is TGTGCCAGCAGCTCAGAGGGGCGGCGAGCTTTCTTT.

V is TRBV6-2 or TRBV6-3 and J is TRBJ1-5; no reliable D call. This CDR3 contains 12 residues. V gave up 0 bases and J gave up 7 bases, with 4 bases separating them. CDR1 is MNHEY, CDR2 SVGEGT, per germline. The CDR3 protein is CASSYSDQPQHF. As DNA, the CDR3 is TGTGCCAGCAGTTACTCTGACCAGCCCCAGCATTTT.

J is TRBJ2-7 and V is TRBV15; 9 bases fit TRBD1. Trimming at V came to 1 base and at J to 4 bases, leaving 8 bases not matched to a gene. Germline lookup yields CDR1 LNHNV and CDR2 YYDKDF (reference sequence). This CDR3 is 16 amino acids long. CDR3 nucleotides: TGTGCCACCAGCAGAGGTCCGGGACAGGGCCGTTACGAGCAGTACTTC. It specifies CATSRGPGQGRYEQYF.

This clonotype was seen at least ten times. The gene calls are TRBV24-1 and TRBJ1-2, with D hard to call. Per the germline V gene, CDR1 is KGHDR and CDR2 is SFDVKD. V was cut by 6 bases and J by 0 bases, with 7 bases left in between. The CDR3 length is 13 residues. CDR3 protein: CATSMDANYGYTF. CDR3 nucleotides: TGTGCCACCAGTATGGATGCTAACTATGGCTACACCTTC.

In this sample, this clonotype turned up many times. The rearrangement links TRBV10-3 to TRBJ2-3, with 8 bases matching TRBD1. The germline V gene encodes CDR1 ENHRY and CDR2 SYGVKD. This CDR3 is built from 14 residues. Trimming at V came to 5 bases and at J to 0 bases, leaving 1 base not matched to a gene. CDR3 region: CAISNRGSTDTQYF. The DNA of the CDR3 is TGTGCCATCAGTAACAGGGGGAGCACAGATACGCAGTATTTT.